This entry lists 29 T cell receptor beta chains sequenced from one sample in a study of shared clonotypes between healthy human individuals. Naive CD8 cells were CD45RO-negative, positively selected for CCR7, excluding terminally differentiated effector memory CD45RA+ cells. Assay: immunoSEQ multiplex PCR; the TCRdb copy retains only in-frame clones and omits some. The sample contains about 2 million clones, about 94% of which appear only once. Source material: naive CD8+ T cells sorted from blood. The receptors were gathered from a young man in good health.

The genes are TRBV19 and TRBJ2-1; 13 positions agree with TRBD2. Looked up from germline, CDR1 is LNHDA and CDR2 is SQIVND (reference sequence). Trimming at V came to 4 bases and at J to 8 bases, leaving 5 bases not matched to a gene. The CDR3 is 15 amino acids. As DNA, the CDR3 is TGTGCCAGTAGTACGGGACTAGCGGGGTTTGATGAGCAGTTCTTC. Protein sequence: CASSTGLAGFDEQFF.

The rearrangement joins TRBV5-4 to TRBJ1-1; a possible D gene is TRBD1 (5 bases). The V gene lost 2 bases and the J gene lost 4 bases, with 9 bases spanning the gap. The germline gives CDR1 SGHNT, CDR2 YYREEE (reference sequence). This CDR3 comprises 13 residues. The chain's CDR3 is CASSFQGVTEAFF. CDR3 in DNA: TGTGCCAGCAGCTTCCAGGGTGTCACTGAAGCTTTCTTT.

This clone has a single count. V usage is TRBV6-1 and J usage is TRBJ2-5, with 8 bases lining up with TRBD1. Trimming cost V 3 bases and J 0 bases; bases outside gene matches: 12. Germline values: CDR1 MNHNS, CDR2 SASEGT. CDR3 length: 18 residues. The CDR3 DNA reads TGTGCCAGCAGTGACAACGATCGGACAGGGAATTACCAAGAGACCCAGTACTTC. Its translation: CASSDNDRTGNYQETQYF.

The V call is TRBV6-1, the J call TRBJ2-1; D is undetermined. V dropped 5 bases and J dropped 9 bases, with 8 bases sitting between them. Per the germline V gene, CDR1 is MNHNS and CDR2 is SASEGT. CDR3 length equals 11 residues. CDR3 amino acids: CASSSVSEQFF. The DNA of the CDR3 is TGTGCCAGCAGTTCGGTCAGTGAGCAGTTCTTC.

The V and J genes are TRBV30 and TRBJ2-5; D call uncertain. The CDR3 is made up of 17 amino acids. Germline values: CDR1 GTSNPN, CDR2 SVGIG (reference sequence). The V end was cut by 1 base, the J end by 3 bases, with 21 bases between. Here the CDR3 DNA reads TGTGCCTGGAGTGGAGACATTTTAGGGTCGGTAGAAGAGACCCAGTACTTC. It translates to CAWSGDILGSVEETQYF.

This rearrangement joins TRBV27 to TRBJ2-3; TRBD1 or TRBD2 may be the D gene (5 bases each). V was shortened by 5 bases and J by 3 bases, with 21 bases between the two germline ends. This CDR3 spans 17 amino acids. Germline V gives CDR1 MNHEY, CDR2 SMNVEV (reference sequence). CDR3 DNA sequence: TGTGCCAGCAGTCTAAATCCGGGACCCATAGGTACAGATACGCAGTATTTT. Encoded protein: CASSLNPGPIGTDTQYF.

Here the CDR3 DNA reads TGTGCTAGTGGCGATGAGCAGTTCTTC. This gives the protein CASGDEQFF. The rearrangement links TRBV12-5 to TRBJ2-1, with no clear D. The V gene's germline CDR1 is LGHNT and CDR2 FRNRAP. CDR3 length: 9 residues. V was pared by 6 bases and J by 8 bases, with 2 bases between.

The rearrangement joins TRBV7-2 to TRBJ2-7; 7 nucleotides align to TRBD2. CDR1 and CDR2 from the germline V gene are SGHTA and FQGNSA. J gave up 2 bases and V 1 base, and 5 bases lay outside the gene matches. The CDR3 extends over 15 amino acids. CDR3 bases: TGTGCCAGCAGCTTAGTGGGGGGGTCTACCTACGAGCAGTACTTC. The encoded protein is CASSLVGGSTYEQYF.

The genes are TRBV25-1 and TRBJ2-2, with 7 bases matching TRBD1. The CDR3 covers 15 residues. J gave up 0 bases and V 6 bases, and 4 bases lay outside the gene matches. CDR1 and CDR2 (germline): MGHDK, SYGVNS. Here the CDR3 DNA reads TGTGCCAGCAGGAGCCAGGGGGCGAACACCGGGGAGCTGTTTTTT. As protein: CASRSQGANTGELFF.

This clone has only a few counts. The chain links TRBV30 to TRBJ1-2; tentative D call: TRBD1 (5 bases). Trimming left V 4 bases short and J 7 bases short, with 13 bases between. The CDR3 spans 12 residues. CDR1 and CDR2 from the germline V gene are GTSNPN and SVGIG (reference sequence). The DNA for the CDR3 is TGTGCCTGGACCCTCTTTAGGGGTGGCTACACCTTC. It yields the protein CAWTLFRGGYTF.

The chain carries TRBV27 and TRBJ1-2, with D possibly TRBD1 on 6 matching bases. The V end was cut by 0 bases, the J end by 6 bases, with 14 bases between. The CDR3 covers 15 residues. Germline V gives CDR1 MNHEY, CDR2 SMNVEV (reference sequence). CDR3 sequence reads: CASSLSEWGGDGYTF. Here the CDR3 DNA reads TGTGCCAGCAGTTTATCTGAGTGGGGGGGCGATGGCTACACCTTC.

The V call is TRBV29-1, the J call TRBJ2-5, with D possibly TRBD1 on 5 matching bases. Germline CDR1 is SQVTM and CDR2 is ANQGSEA. The V end was cut by 5 bases, the J end by 5 bases, with 15 bases between. This CDR3 comprises 13 residues. CDR3 sequence (DNA): TGCAGCGTTTGGGCAGGGTTGGTGGAGACCCAGTACTTC. This encodes CSVWAGLVETQYF.

A note on this clone: Other nucleotide sequences from this sample produce the same CDR3. CDR3 in amino acids: CASSADRSNQPQHF. CDR3 DNA sequence: TGTGCCAGCAGTGCCGACAGGAGCAATCAGCCCCAGCATTTT. The chain recombines TRBV2 with TRBJ1-5; D is perhaps TRBD1 (6 bases). The CDR3 is made up of 14 amino acids. Germline CDR1 and CDR2: SNHLY and FYNNEI. Trimming pared 4 bases from V and 1 base from J, leaving 8 bases between.

On this clone itself: Other DNA sequences in the sample encode the same CDR3. The chain links TRBV2 to TRBJ2-3, with D unclear. In germline, CDR1 is SNHLY, CDR2 FYNNEI. Trimming stripped 3 bases from V and 0 bases from J, with 7 bases between. The CDR3 is made up of 14 amino acids. CDR3 nucleotides: TGTGCCAGCAGTGATCCGGCTAGCACAGATACGCAGTATTTT. It is translated as CASSDPASTDTQYF.

V is TRBV2 and J is TRBJ2-7; 7 nucleotides align to TRBD1. The CDR3 contains 16 residues. With V trimmed by 3 bases and J by 3 bases, 11 bases remained unmatched. In germline, CDR1 is SNHLY, CDR2 FYNNEI. CDR3: CASSESFRTGDYEQYF. The DNA for the CDR3 is TGTGCCAGCAGTGAGTCTTTCAGGACAGGAGACTACGAGCAGTACTTC.

The V and J genes are TRBV11-2 and TRBJ2-7, with TRBD2 identical over 12 bases. Per the germline V gene, CDR1 is SGHAT and CDR2 is FQNNGV. Losses at the gene ends were 3 bases for V and 5 bases for J; bases not matched to a gene: 8. The CDR3 consists of 16 residues. This CDR3 is CASSFLAGGEVDEQYF. As DNA, the CDR3 is TGTGCCAGCAGCTTTCTAGCGGGAGGGGAGGTCGACGAGCAGTACTTC.

The chain is built from TRBV10-1 and TRBJ2-5, with D possibly being TRBD2 (7 bases). The CDR3 sequence is 17 residues long. V was trimmed by 6 bases and J by 5 bases, leaving 25 bases between them. Per germline, CDR1 WNHNN and CDR2 SYGVQD (reference sequence). CDR3 loop: CASRTSRGAGRPETQYF. CDR3 nucleotide sequence: TGCGCCAGCAGGACCTCCCGGGGGGCAGGCCGACCGGAGACCCAGTACTTC.

V and J are TRBV6-1 and TRBJ1-3; a possible D gene is TRBD1 (5 bases). CDR1 is MNHNS and CDR2 is SASEGT in the germline V gene. V was clipped by 3 bases and J by 0 bases, with 9 bases between them. The CDR3 spans 15 residues. The CDR3 loop reads CASSDWGLSGNTIYF. The CDR3 coding sequence is TGTGCCAGCAGTGACTGGGGCCTCTCTGGAAACACCATATATTTT.

The chain is built from TRBV28 and TRBJ2-7; D may be TRBD2 (5 bases). V lost 2 bases, J lost 0 bases, and 11 bases lay in between. The CDR3 has 15 residues. Germline CDR1 is MDHEN and CDR2 is SYDVKM. The chain's CDR3 is CASSLGPGNSYEQYF. The CDR3 bases are TGTGCCAGCAGTTTAGGGCCGGGGAACTCCTACGAGCAGTACTTC.

This rearrangement joins TRBV7-9 to TRBJ1-4; the D gene is possibly TRBD1 (6 bases). Germline values: CDR1 SEHNR, CDR2 FQNEAQ (reference sequence). With 5 bases removed from V and 4 bases from J, the gap between germline ends came to 11 bases. The CDR3 runs 14 residues. CDR3 protein: CASSPDSGNEKLFF. The CDR3, as DNA: TGTGCCAGCAGCCCGGACAGTGGTAATGAAAAACTGTTTTTT.

V usage is TRBV27 and J usage is TRBJ2-5; tentative D call: TRBD1 (6 bases). The CDR3 spans 14 residues. CDR1 is MNHEY and CDR2 is SMNVEV in the germline V gene (reference sequence). Trimming removed 1 base at V and 3 bases at J, with 9 bases between. The CDR3 sequence is CASSLLGDKETQYF. The CDR3 nucleotides are TGTGCCAGCAGTTTATTAGGGGACAAAGAGACCCAGTACTTC.

V gene TRBV10-1 combines with J gene TRBJ2-2; D could derive from TRBD1 or TRBD2 (5 bases each). The CDR3 totals 14 residues. Trimming stripped 11 bases from V and 4 bases from J, with 17 bases between. The germline gives CDR1 WNHNN, CDR2 SYGVQD (reference sequence). Written as DNA, the CDR3 is TGCGCCGGGCAGGATCAGGGACCCACCGGGGAGCTGTTTTTT. It encodes CAGQDQGPTGELFF.

As regards this clone: This specimen includes other DNA sequences encoding the same CDR3. This chain uses TRBV7-9 with TRBJ1-1; D possibly corresponds to TRBD1 (5 bases). There are 13 residues in the CDR3. Between the trimmed V and J ends, which lost 5 bases and 1 base, there was a span of 8 bases. Germline V gene lookup returns CDR1 SEHNR and CDR2 FQNEAQ (reference sequence). The CDR3 region has the DNA TGTGCCAGCAGCCCTACAGGGAACACTGAAGCTTTCTTT. Amino acid sequence: CASSPTGNTEAFF.

The chain employs TRBV11-2 and TRBJ2-5; D is perhaps TRBD2 (5 bases). The CDR3 is 13 residues long. CDR1 is SGHAT and CDR2 is FQNNGV in the germline V gene. V lost 7 bases to trimming and J lost 3 bases, with 12 bases between them. The CDR3 here is CASTPTGKETQYF. In DNA form, the CDR3 reads TGTGCCAGCACCCCAACGGGGAAAGAGACCCAGTACTTC.

CDR3 in amino acids: CASSIVPGNSYEQYF. For the CDR3, the DNA is TGTGCCAGTAGTATAGTTCCAGGGAACTCCTACGAGCAGTACTTC. The V and J genes are TRBV19 and TRBJ2-7; possible D gene TRBD1, 5 bases. The CDR3 extends over 15 amino acids. Trimming left V 1 base short and J 0 bases short, with 10 bases between. The V gene's germline CDR1 is LNHDA and CDR2 SQIVND (reference sequence).

This chain uses TRBV7-2 with TRBJ2-1; D is perhaps TRBD2 (6 bases). The ends were cut back, 3 bases at V and 5 bases at J, with 14 bases in the middle. Germline loops: CDR1 SGHTA, CDR2 FQGNSA. The CDR3 loop spans 15 amino acids. Written as DNA, the CDR3 is TGTGCCAGCAGCTTCCCGTCGGGAGTCAACAATGAGCAGTTCTTC. As protein: CASSFPSGVNNEQFF. Variable domain in full (rest from reference TRBV7-2 and TRBJ2-1): GAGVSQSPSNKVTEKGKDVELRCDPISGHTALYWYRQSLGQGLEFLIYFQGNSAPDKSGLPSDRFSAERTGGSVSTLTIQRTQQEDSAVYLCASSFPSGVNNEQFFGPGTRLTVL.

The chain combines TRBV4-3 with TRBJ2-1; no firm D call. The V gene's germline CDR1 is LGHNA and CDR2 YSLEER. The CDR3 is made up of 13 amino acids. The V and J ends lost 3 bases and 3 bases respectively, with 6 bases between them. Written as DNA, the CDR3 is TGCGCCAGCAGCCATCATCTCTACAATGAGCAGTTCTTC. Its protein product is CASSHHLYNEQFF.

V is TRBV2 and J is TRBJ2-7, with TRBD2 as a possible D gene (6 bases). Germline V gene data show CDR1 as SNHLY and CDR2 as FYNNEI. The CDR3 spans 12 residues. Trimming removed 6 bases at V and 3 bases at J, with 9 bases between. The CDR3 spells CASSTSIYEQYF. CDR3 nucleotide sequence: TGTGCCAGCAGCACTAGCATCTACGAGCAGTACTTC.

The chain combines TRBV9 with TRBJ2-5, with 14 nucleotides matching TRBD2. This CDR3 comprises 17 residues. CDR1 is SGDLS, CDR2 YYNGEE, per germline. Trimming at V came to 4 bases and at J to 2 bases, leaving 7 bases not matched to a gene. In DNA form, the CDR3 reads TGTGCCAGCAGCCCCGGGACTAGCGGGGGCAATCAAGAGACCCAGTACTTC. Translated, it gives CASSPGTSGGNQETQYF.